This T cell receptor (beta chain) was sequenced for a study of tumor T cells in aggressive B-cell lymphoma. Sequencing was performed with immunoSEQ multiplex PCR; in TCRdb, only in-frame clones are kept and a portion is missing. Among around 8,400 clones listed, over 80% were seen once. CDR1 is SNHLY and CDR2 is FYNNEI in the germline V gene. J was trimmed by 8 bases and V by 6 bases; bases with no gene match: 3. This CDR3 has 11 amino acids. The clonotype comes from an adult with diffuse large B cell lymphoma. The chain employs TRBV2 and TRBJ1-1; TRBD1 matches at 7 bases. The sample was tumor tissue. CDR3: CASSQQGEAFF. The CDR3 bases are TGTGCCAGCAGCCAACAGGGGGAAGCTTTCTTT.